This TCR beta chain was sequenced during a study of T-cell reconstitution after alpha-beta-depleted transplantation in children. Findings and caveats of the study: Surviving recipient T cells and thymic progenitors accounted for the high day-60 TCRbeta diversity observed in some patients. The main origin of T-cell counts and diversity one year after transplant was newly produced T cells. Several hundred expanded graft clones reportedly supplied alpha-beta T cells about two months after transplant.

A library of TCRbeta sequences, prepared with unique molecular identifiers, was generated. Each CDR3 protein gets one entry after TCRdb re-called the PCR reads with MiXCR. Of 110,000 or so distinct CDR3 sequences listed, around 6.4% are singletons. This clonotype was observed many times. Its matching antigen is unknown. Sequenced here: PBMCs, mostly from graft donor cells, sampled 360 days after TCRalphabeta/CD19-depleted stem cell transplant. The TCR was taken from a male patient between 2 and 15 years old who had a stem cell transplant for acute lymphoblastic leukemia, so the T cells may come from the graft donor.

In nucleotides, the CDR3 is TGTGCCAGCAGCCATCGAGGGACTAGCGGAGAAAACACAGATACGCAGTATTTT. Translation: CASSHRGTSGENTDTQYF. This chain uses TRBV7-9 with TRBJ2-3; 11 nucleotides line up with TRBD2. The length of the CDR3 is 18 residues. V trimming: 5 bases; J trimming: 2 bases; junction bases outside the gene matches: 12. Germline V CDR1 and CDR2: SEHNR, FQNEAQ (reference sequence).